This T cell receptor (beta chain) was sequenced during a study of T cell changes during pregnancy in multiple sclerosis. J was trimmed by 9 bases and V by 7 bases; bases with no gene match: 13. The CDR3 length is 14 residues. Germline V gene sequence: CDR1 SQVTM, CDR2 ANQGSEA. Some clones are missing from TCRdb's copy, which holds only in-frame ones; the method was immunoSEQ multiplex PCR. The sample consists of approximately 93,000 clones, approximately 90% of them appearing once. This TCR derives from a female donor in good health, enrolled as a control in a pregnancy study. V is TRBV29-1 and J is TRBJ2-4; 9 nucleotides align to TRBD1. Sample: peripheral blood, taken in the first trimester of pregnancy. CDR3 DNA sequence: TGCAGCGCTGTAGACAGGGGGGTTAACGTCATTCAGTACTTC. As protein: CSAVDRGVNVIQYF.